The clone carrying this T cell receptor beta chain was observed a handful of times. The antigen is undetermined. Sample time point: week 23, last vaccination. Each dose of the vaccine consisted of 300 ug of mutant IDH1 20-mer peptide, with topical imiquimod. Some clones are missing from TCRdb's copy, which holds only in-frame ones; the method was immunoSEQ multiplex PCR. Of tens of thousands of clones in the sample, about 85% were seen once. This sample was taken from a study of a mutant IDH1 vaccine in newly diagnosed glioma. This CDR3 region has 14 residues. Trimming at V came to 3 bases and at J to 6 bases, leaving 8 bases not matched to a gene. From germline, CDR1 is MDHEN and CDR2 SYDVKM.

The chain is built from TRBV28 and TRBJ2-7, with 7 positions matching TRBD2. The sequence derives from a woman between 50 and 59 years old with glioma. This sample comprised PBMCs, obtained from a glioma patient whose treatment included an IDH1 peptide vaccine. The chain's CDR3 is CASSFGRPGIEQYF. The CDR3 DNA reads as TGTGCCAGCAGTTTCGGGAGGCCGGGGATCGAGCAGTACTTC.